The clone carrying this T cell receptor beta chain was counted only a few times. Its antigen is currently unknown. This CDR3 spans 15 amino acids. Germline V lookup: CDR1 LNHDA, CDR2 SQIVND (reference sequence). V lost 3 bases and J lost 7, with 15 bases in between. The data originate from a study of T cells in localized non-small cell lung cancer. Data came from immunoSEQ multiplex PCR; TCRdb stores just in-frame clones and leaves some out. This repertoire shows roughly 1,500 clones, under 30% found once; its top ten account for roughly 21%. Study-level points and caveats: The appearance of a median around 57 of the top 100 tumor clones was seen in adjacent lung. It was uninvolved adjacent lung that showed the highest T cell clonality, exceeding tumor. Higher blood T cell density went with longer overall survival.

The specimen comprised normal lung tissue next to the tumor, sampled before any cancer treatment. This TCR derives from a male donor at least 60 years old with stage II lung adenocarcinoma. The rearrangement joins TRBV19 to TRBJ1-4, with D uncertain. This chain's CDR3 is CASSMGKSGSEKLFF. The CDR3 DNA is TGTGCCAGTAGTATGGGGAAGTCGGGGAGTGAAAAACTGTTTTTT.